Below, 3 T cell receptor beta chains from the same sample are listed, as sequenced in a study of cytomegalovirus exposure and HLA in healthy donors. Clones were sequenced by immunoSEQ multiplex PCR, and TCRdb holds only the in-frame ones, with some missing. The sample carries some 290,000 clones, nearly 90% recorded once. The sequenced sample was PBMCs. The receptors derive from a man aged 25 to 45 in good health and CMV-seronegative.

V gene TRBV5-1 combines with J gene TRBJ1-2; D unresolved. The CDR3 contains 14 residues. Trimming cost V 2 bases and J 4 bases, with 12 bases left between them. Germline lookup yields CDR1 SGHRS and CDR2 YFSETQ. Here the CDR3 reads CASSLFDESYGYTF. DNA of the CDR3: TGCGCCAGCAGCTTATTTGATGAGAGCTATGGCTACACCTTC.

The V call is TRBV27, the J call TRBJ2-1; maybe TRBD1 (5 bases). The germline CDR1 and CDR2 sequences are MNHEY and SMNVEV (reference sequence). This CDR3 is built from 12 residues. V was cut by 3 bases and J by 9 bases, with 9 bases left in between. The CDR3 DNA reads as TGTGCCAGCAGTTTTCAGGGTACTGAGCAGTTCTTC. Protein product: CASSFQGTEQFF.

This sequence joins TRBV25-1 and TRBJ1-2; D gene ambiguous. The CDR3 runs to 14 residues. The germline V gene has CDR1 MGHDK and CDR2 SYGVNS. Trimming took off 1 base at V and 0 bases at J, with 6 bases between the two ends. The chain's CDR3 is CASSESPANYGYTF. As DNA, the CDR3 is TGTGCCAGCAGTGAATCCCCAGCTAACTATGGCTACACCTTC.